The entry below describes one TCR beta chain. Its antigen is as yet unknown. This specimen belongs to a study of cytomegalovirus exposure and HLA in healthy donors. Study-level findings and limits: Reports indicated that the classifier achieved high specificity and sensitivity in diagnosing cytomegalovirus status. Several of the most significant clusters appeared linked to common viral pathogens, based on a later analysis. An analysis done earlier found most TCR beta V segments productive about 87% or about 30% of the time.

Per the germline V gene, CDR1 is KGHSH and CDR2 is LQKENI. Trimming at V came to 5 bases and at J to 2 bases, leaving 6 bases not matched to a gene. The CDR3 runs 15 residues. PCR was performed using 60 Vbeta and 13 Jbeta primers. Some clones are missing from TCRdb's copy, which holds only in-frame ones; the method was immunoSEQ multiplex PCR. The sample lists tens of thousands of clones; 75% to 85% were seen once. V is TRBV18 and J is TRBJ2-3, with 8 bases fitting TRBD1. The source material was PBMCs. The receptor was derived from a man in his fifties in good health and CMV-seropositive. CDR3 DNA: TGTGCCAGCTCATTTGGACAGGGCTACACAGATACGCAGTATTTT. It translates to CASSFGQGYTDTQYF.